What follows is one T cell receptor (beta chain) and its context. Germline V gives CDR1 SGHNT, CDR2 YYREEE (reference sequence). V was clipped by 1 base and J by 3 bases, with 14 bases between them. The CDR3 spans 15 residues. This specimen comes from a study of blood T cell repertoires in COVID-19. Study background: The study drew acute and convalescent COVID-19 samples from the United States, Italy and Spain. The cDNA or gDNA used as material had been derived from T cells, B-cell-depleted T cells, or PBMCs.

In the source study's methods: Nucleated cell number was recorded as an estimate derived from reference gene primer amplification. Generated by immunoSEQ multiplex PCR, the TCRdb table keeps only in-frame clones and is missing some. V, J and clone size reflect that table, while D and trimming were determined from the DNA. The table has 250,000 to 350,000 clones, about nine tenths seen once; the top ten hold approximately 6%. Enrollment of patients from Seattle took place during active infection, with longitudinal follow-up. The gene calls are TRBV5-4 and TRBJ2-7; tentatively, D is TRBD2 (7 bases). The source material was peripheral blood. The TCR was taken from a woman in her forties or fifties with COVID-19, enrolled during active disease. The CDR3 DNA sequence: TGTGCCAGCAGCTTGTTAGGGGGAGGGAACTACGAGCAGTACTTC. Translating it yields CASSLLGGGNYEQYF.